The 12 T cell receptor beta chains reported below all come from one sample, sequenced in a study of OX40 agonist ivuxolimab in advanced cancers. TCRdb's copy holds only in-frame clones and misses some; the assay was immunoSEQ multiplex PCR. Of tens of thousands of clones listed, more than 75% were seen once; the top ten hold less than 1%. The material sequenced was CD4+ or CD8+ T cells sorted from blood, taken in a trial of the OX40 agonist ivuxolimab. Receptor source: an adult with an advanced solid tumor such as melanoma, head and neck, liver or kidney cancer.

This clone was seen only once. The DNA for the CDR3 is TGTGCCAGCGGCTGGGTGACAGGGAAGTATGGCTACACCTTC. Its translation is CASGWVTGKYGYTF. This chain connects TRBV6-5 to TRBJ1-2; 7 nucleotides agree with TRBD1. Germline V gene sequence: CDR1 MNHEY, CDR2 SVGAGI. J lost 5 bases, V lost 8 bases, and 11 bases had no gene match. CDR3 length: 14 residues.

V and J are TRBV2 and TRBJ2-1, with D unresolved. Germline-derived CDR1 and CDR2 are SNHLY and FYNNEI. The CDR3 extends over 11 amino acids. V dropped 4 bases and J dropped 12 bases, with 10 bases sitting between them. In nucleotides, the CDR3 is TGTGCCAGCAGTGGTAAGGGCCTGCAGTTCTTC. This gives the protein CASSGKGLQFF.

The sample holds a few counts of this clone. The sample carries other DNA sequences with the same CDR3. The chain combines TRBV2 with TRBJ2-1; D gene unclear. The CDR3 is made up of 11 amino acids. The germline V gene has CDR1 SNHLY and CDR2 FYNNEI. The germline V and J ends were trimmed by 6 bases and 4 bases, with 4 bases remaining between them. CDR3 region: CASSPYNEQFF. The CDR3 nucleotides are TGTGCCAGCAGCCCATACAATGAGCAGTTCTTC.

This clone appeared a few times. The gene calls are TRBV7-2 and TRBJ2-3; 7 bases line up with TRBD2. V shed 4 bases and J 2 bases; nucleotides not matched to a gene: 12. This CDR3 contains 17 residues. Germline V lookup: CDR1 SGHTA, CDR2 FQGNSA. CDR3 sequence reads: CASSWTGGLGPTDTQYF. The CDR3 DNA follows: TGTGCCAGCAGCTGGACGGGAGGACTAGGACCCACAGATACGCAGTATTTT.

V gene TRBV19 combines with J gene TRBJ1-1; TRBD1 agrees at 7 bases. The CDR3 loop spans 17 amino acids. V trimming: 3 bases; J trimming: 1 base; junction bases outside the gene matches: 11. Germline assignment: CDR1 LNHDA and CDR2 SQIVND (reference sequence). For the CDR3, the DNA is TGTGCCAGTAGTATGGGGTGGGACAGCTTTACGAACACTGAAGCTTTCTTT. Translating gives CASSMGWDSFTNTEAFF.

The chain combines TRBV7-8 with TRBJ2-2, with 7 bases lining up with TRBD2. There are 15 residues in the CDR3. Trimming at V came to 2 bases and at J to 5 bases, leaving 5 bases not matched to a gene. Germline CDR1 and CDR2: SGHVS and FQNEAQ. The CDR3 loop is CASSLSYSGTGELFF. The CDR3 DNA reads TGTGCCAGCAGCTTATCGTATAGCGGGACCGGGGAGCTGTTTTTT.

The V gene is TRBV7-8, the J gene TRBJ1-2; 10 nucleotides agree with TRBD1. With V trimmed by 4 bases and J by 6 bases, 8 bases remained unmatched. Looked up from germline, CDR1 is SGHVS and CDR2 is FQNEAQ. The CDR3 contains 15 residues. CDR3 loop: CASSSGTGVRDGYTF. The CDR3 bases are TGTGCCAGCAGCTCCGGGACAGGGGTTCGCGATGGCTACACCTTC.

The chain employs TRBV4-3 and TRBJ2-1; D possibly corresponds to TRBD2 (5 bases). The V gene lost 1 base and the J gene lost 4 bases, with 14 bases spanning the gap. CDR3 size: 16 residues. Germline-derived CDR1 and CDR2 are LGHNA and YSLEER. The CDR3 sequence is CASSQARFTSYNEQFF. The CDR3 DNA reads TGCGCCAGCAGCCAAGCGAGGTTCACTAGTTACAATGAGCAGTTCTTC.

The chain combines TRBV4-3 with TRBJ2-1; 14 bases line up with TRBD2. CDR1 and CDR2 (germline): LGHNA, YSLEER. This CDR3 has 18 residues. Trimming cost V 0 bases and J 7 bases; bases outside gene matches: 8. For the CDR3, the DNA is TGCGCCAGCAGCCAAGATGGGATGGGACTAGCGGGAGAAAATGAGCAGTTCTTC. Encoded protein: CASSQDGMGLAGENEQFF.

This clone was detected once. The genes are TRBV5-1 and TRBJ2-7; D remains ambiguous. The CDR3 loop spans 15 amino acids. Germline-derived CDR1 and CDR2 are SGHRS and YFSETQ. V shed 5 bases and J shed 0 bases, with 15 bases lying between them. The CDR3 DNA follows: TGCGCCAGCAGTCCCCGGCAGAGCCGCTCCTACGAGCAGTACTTC. Its translation: CASSPRQSRSYEQYF.

The chain recombines TRBV7-9 with TRBJ2-3; a possible D gene is TRBD1 (6 bases). This CDR3 has 16 amino acids. Trimming shortened V by 1 base and J by 0 bases, and 11 bases separated the two germline ends. CDR1 SEHNR and CDR2 FQNEAQ come from the germline V gene (reference sequence). CDR3 protein: CASSLGGRGSTDTQYF. The CDR3 coding sequence is TGTGCCAGCAGCTTAGGGGGCAGGGGCAGCACAGATACGCAGTATTTT. The whole variable domain, filled in from reference TRBV7-9 and TRBJ2-3, reads DTGVSQNPRHKITKRGQNVTFRCDPISEHNRLYWYRQTLGQGPEFLTYFQNEAQLEKSRLLSDRFSAERPKGSFSTLEIQRTEQGDSAMYLCASSLGGRGSTDTQYFGPGTRLTVL.

The chain has TRBV5-1 and TRBJ2-5; 10 nucleotides agree with TRBD2. Trimming cost V 2 bases and J 7 bases; bases outside gene matches: 8. This CDR3 is built from 15 residues. Germline V CDR1 and CDR2: SGHRS, YFSETQ. CDR3 in amino acids: CASSLTSGDGGTQYF. CDR3 nucleotides: TGCGCCAGCAGCTTAACTAGCGGGGACGGGGGGACCCAGTACTTC.